This T cell receptor (beta chain) was documented in a study of T cell repertoires in cytomegalovirus infection. TCRdb reprocessed the reads with MiXCR, giving one entry per CDR3 protein. The table includes 150,000 to 200,000 distinct CDR3 sequences, roughly an eighth detected once. The clonotype originates from a human donor in good health (CMV status not recorded). Some clones in this sample may be carry-over from other donors' samples. The specimen was PBMCs.

The CDR3 coding sequence is TGTGCCAGCAGCTTAGCGGACACTGGCTACACCTTC. It encodes CASSLADTGYTF. V gene TRBV7-9 combines with J gene TRBJ1-2; possibly TRBD1 for D (5 bases). From germline, CDR1 is SEHNR and CDR2 FQNEAQ (reference sequence). The V and J ends lost 0 bases and 7 bases respectively, with 6 bases between them. The CDR3 has 12 residues.